Reported below is one T cell receptor beta chain. This record comes from a study of blood T cell repertoires in COVID-19. Study information: Sources were T cells, B-cell-depleted T cells, or PBMCs; the material itself was cDNA or gDNA.

Only in-frame clones appear in the TCRdb table, and some are missing; sequencing was by immunoSEQ multiplex PCR. Of around 250,000 clones listed, around 90% are singletons. Membership in each cohort depended on participant-reported clinical history. Germline V gives CDR1 SGHNT, CDR2 YYREEE (reference sequence). V lost 4 bases, J lost 1 base, and 13 bases lay in between. The CDR3 contains 15 residues. Specimen: PBMCs or T cells enriched from blood (not recorded which). This sequence joins TRBV5-4 and TRBJ2-3; tentative D call: TRBD1 (6 bases). The receptor comes from a human donor in a cohort exposed to, infected with or recovered from COVID-19 (not recorded which). The donor label of this sample is uncertain. The CDR3 here is CASSGWDIRTDTQYF. The CDR3 DNA is TGTGCCAGCAGCGGGTGGGACATTCGCACAGATACGCAGTATTTT. Filled out from reference TRBV5-4 and TRBJ2-3, the complete variable domain reads ETGVTQSPTHLIKTRGQQVTLRCSSQSGHNTVSWYQQALGQGPQFIFQYYREEENGRGNFPPRFSGLQFPNYSSELNVNALELDDSALYLCASSGWDIRTDTQYFGPGTRLTVL.